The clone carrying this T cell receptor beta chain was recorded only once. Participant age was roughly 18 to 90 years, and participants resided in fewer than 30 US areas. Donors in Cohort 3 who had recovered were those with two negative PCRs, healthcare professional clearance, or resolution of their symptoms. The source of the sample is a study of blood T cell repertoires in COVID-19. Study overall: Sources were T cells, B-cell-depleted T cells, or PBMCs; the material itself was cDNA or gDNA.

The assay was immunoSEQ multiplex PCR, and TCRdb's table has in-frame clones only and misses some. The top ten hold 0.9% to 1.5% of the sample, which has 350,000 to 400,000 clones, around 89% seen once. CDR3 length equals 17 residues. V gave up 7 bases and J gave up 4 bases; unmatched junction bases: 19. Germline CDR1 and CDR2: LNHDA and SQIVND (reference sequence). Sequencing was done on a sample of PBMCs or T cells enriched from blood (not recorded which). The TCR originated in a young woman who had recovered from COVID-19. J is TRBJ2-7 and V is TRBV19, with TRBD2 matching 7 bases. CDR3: CASTRLSRGSLPYEQYF. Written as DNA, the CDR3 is TGTGCCAGTACCCGTCTTTCGCGGGGGAGCTTACCGTACGAGCAGTACTTC.